The entry below gives a single T cell receptor (beta chain) sequence along with its context. This entry comes from a study of T-cell memory formation after mild COVID-19. Study-level background: Largely donor-specific TCR clusters were found.

Looked up from germline, CDR1 is SGHKS and CDR2 is YYEKEE (reference sequence). This CDR3 comprises 14 residues. V lost 4 bases, J lost 5 bases, and 16 bases lay in between. TCRdb reprocessed the 5' RACE reads with MiXCR, giving one entry per CDR3 protein. This table holds around 390,000 distinct CDR3 sequences, approximately 16% found once. The source is a man aged 18 to 35 who had mild COVID-19 (a few samples of this study predate the infection). Cell type and time point are not known. Source material: PBMCs or a T cell subset sorted from them (not recorded which). The chain employs TRBV5-5 and TRBJ2-7; tentative D call: TRBD1 (6 bases). For the CDR3, the DNA is TGTGCCAGCAGCCTCCAGACAGGTCCCAACGAGCAGTACTTC. Protein: CASSLQTGPNEQYF.